The 31 T cell receptor beta chains listed next were all sequenced from one sample in a study of T cell responses to AZD1222 COVID-19 vaccine. Sequencing was performed with immunoSEQ multiplex PCR; in TCRdb, only in-frame clones are kept and a portion is missing. The sample has approximately 140,000 clones; roughly 92% are singletons. The sample was peripheral blood, taken 28 days after the second AZD1222 dose. These receptors came from an adult who received the AZD1222 COVID-19 vaccine.

The rearrangement joins TRBV12-5 to TRBJ2-1; D may be TRBD1 (5 bases). Trimming removed 1 base at V and 6 bases at J, with 16 bases between. CDR1 and CDR2 (germline): LGHNT, FRNRAP. The CDR3 has 16 amino acids. The CDR3 region has the DNA TGTGCTAGTGGTTTGGCTAACTCAAAAGGGGTCAATGAGCAGTTCTTC. Its translation is CASGLANSKGVNEQFF.

CDR3 sequence (DNA): TGTGCCATCTCTGGGACAGGGGGGCCCACCGGGGAGCTGTTTTTT. This codes for CAISGTGGPTGELFF. V is TRBV19 and J is TRBJ2-2; 11 nucleotides align to TRBD1. From germline, CDR1 is LNHDA and CDR2 SQIVND (reference sequence). This CDR3 has 15 residues. V lost 10 bases to trimming and J lost 4 bases; unmatched junction nucleotides: 8. The full variable domain, with the rest looked up from reference TRBV19 and TRBJ2-2, is DGGITQSPKYLFRKEGQNVTLSCEQNLNHDAMYWYRQDPGQGLRLIYYSQIVNDFQKGDIAEGYSVSREKKESFPLTVTSAQKNPTAFYLCAISGTGGPTGELFFGEGSRLTVL.

Concerning this clone: Other DNA sequences in this specimen translate into the identical CDR3. The chain links TRBV18 to TRBJ2-6; D call uncertain. Germline V gene data show CDR1 as KGHSH and CDR2 as LQKENI. V dropped 3 bases and J dropped 1 base, with 4 bases sitting between them. This CDR3 contains 14 residues. Written as DNA, the CDR3 is TGTGCCAGCTCACCCCCTTCTGGGGCCAACGTCCTGACTTTC. This gives the protein CASSPPSGANVLTF.

This sequence joins TRBV2 and TRBJ1-2; D is undetermined. The CDR3 runs to 14 residues. Looked up from germline, CDR1 is SNHLY and CDR2 is FYNNEI. The V gene lost 2 bases and the J gene lost 2 bases, with 9 bases spanning the gap. CDR3 nucleotides: TGTGCCAGCAGTGAAACGGTGGGAAACTATGGCTACACCTTC. It is translated as CASSETVGNYGYTF. The full variable domain, completed using reference TRBV2 and TRBJ1-2, is EPEVTQTPSHQVTQMGQEVILRCVPISNHLYFYWYRQILGQKVEFLVSFYNNEISEKSEIFDDQFSVERPDGSNFTLKIRSTKLEDSAMYFCASSETVGNYGYTFGSGTRLTVV.

A few counts support this clone. The chain has TRBV27 and TRBJ1-4; D gene uncertain. Trimming removed 5 bases at V and 8 bases at J, with 18 bases between. This CDR3 is 15 amino acids long. Germline V CDR1 and CDR2: MNHEY, SMNVEV (reference sequence). CDR3 coding DNA: TGTGCCAGCAGTCCTATAGGCAAAGCACTCGAAAAACTGTTTTTT. This gives the protein CASSPIGKALEKLFF.

The chain combines TRBV4-2 with TRBJ1-5, with D hard to call. V was pared by 0 bases and J by 6 bases, with 6 bases between. The V gene's germline CDR1 is LGHNA and CDR2 YNFKEQ. The CDR3 has 13 residues. The CDR3 nucleotides are TGTGCCAGCAGCCAAGATGAGAGTCAGCCCCAGCATTTT. It is translated as CASSQDESQPQHF.

V and J are TRBV18 and TRBJ1-2; D is undetermined. Germline CDR1 and CDR2: KGHSH and LQKENI. The CDR3 sequence is 13 residues long. V was trimmed by 3 bases and J by 4 bases, leaving 9 bases between them. The CDR3 here is CASSPPQTYGYTF. CDR3 bases: TGTGCCAGCTCACCCCCCCAGACCTATGGCTACACCTTC.

V is TRBV5-1 and J is TRBJ1-4, with D unresolved. The CDR3 contains 13 residues. CDR1 is SGHRS, CDR2 YFSETQ, per germline. Between the trimmed V and J ends, which lost 2 bases and 4 bases, there was a span of 6 bases. The CDR3 is CASSFGVNEKLFF. The CDR3 nucleotides read TGCGCCAGCAGCTTTGGAGTTAATGAAAAACTGTTTTTT. Full variable domain (outside the CDR3, taken from reference TRBV5-1 and TRBJ1-4): KAGVTQTPRYLIKTRGQQVTLSCSPISGHRSVSWYQQTPGQGLQFLFEYFSETQRNKGNFPGRFSGRQFSNSRSEMNVSTLELGDSALYLCASSFGVNEKLFFGSGTQLSVL.

The chain recombines TRBV5-1 with TRBJ2-3; possible D gene TRBD2, 7 bases. Trimming cost V 1 base and J 2 bases, with 17 bases left between them. CDR1 and CDR2 from the germline V gene are SGHRS and YFSETQ. The CDR3 runs 17 residues. The CDR3 spells CASSLLGGTTITDTQYF. The CDR3 DNA reads TGCGCCAGCAGCTTGCTGGGAGGGACAACAATCACAGATACGCAGTATTTT. Based on the CDR3 plus reference TRBV5-1 and TRBJ2-3, the full variable domain is KAGVTQTPRYLIKTRGQQVTLSCSPISGHRSVSWYQQTPGQGLQFLFEYFSETQRNKGNFPGRFSGRQFSNSRSEMNVSTLELGDSALYLCASSLLGGTTITDTQYFGPGTRLTVL.

V usage is TRBV5-6 and J usage is TRBJ1-1; D unclear. Germline loops: CDR1 SGHDT, CDR2 YYEEEE. The V end lost 0 bases, the J end lost 3 bases, and 3 bases lay between the germline ends. The CDR3 is 12 residues long. For the CDR3, the DNA is TGTGCCAGCAGCTTGGGGTACACTGAAGCTTTCTTT. It translates to CASSLGYTEAFF. The full variable domain, its missing parts supplied by reference TRBV5-6 and TRBJ1-1, is DAGVTQSPTHLIKTRGQQVTLRCSPKSGHDTVSWYQQALGQGPQFIFQYYEEEERQRGNFPDRFSGHQFPNYSSELNVNALLLGDSALYLCASSLGYTEAFFGQGTRLTVV.

The chain combines TRBV19 with TRBJ1-4; D remains unclear. This CDR3 region has 13 residues. Between the trimmed V and J ends, which lost 5 bases and 7 bases, there was a span of 11 bases. Germline V CDR1 and CDR2: LNHDA, SQIVND (reference sequence). The CDR3 is CASSVLRSEKLFF. CDR3 sequence (DNA): TGTGCCAGTAGTGTGCTCCGGAGTGAAAAACTGTTTTTT.

The V and J genes are TRBV30 and TRBJ2-1, with D hard to call. The length of the CDR3 is 11 residues. The V gene lost 7 bases and the J gene lost 7 bases, with 11 bases spanning the gap. Germline-derived CDR1 and CDR2 are GTSNPN and SVGIG (reference sequence). The CDR3 spells CASVMRNEQFF. Written as DNA, the CDR3 is TGTGCCTCTGTGATGCGGAATGAGCAGTTCTTC.

The rearrangement uses TRBV6-5 and TRBJ2-2, with TRBD2 matching over 8 bases. The trim removed 6 bases at V and 5 bases at J, leaving 5 bases unmatched. Per germline, CDR1 MNHEY and CDR2 SVGAGI. CDR3 length: 14 amino acids. CDR3: CASSRGRRTGELFF. The CDR3 nucleotides read TGTGCCAGCAGCCGCGGGAGGAGGACCGGGGAGCTGTTTTTT.

With respect to this clone: This specimen includes other DNA sequences encoding the same CDR3. The rearrangement joins TRBV7-3 to TRBJ1-1, with D possibly TRBD1 on 5 matching bases. The V and J ends lost 2 bases and 2 bases respectively, with 6 bases between them. Per germline, CDR1 SGHTA and CDR2 FQGTGA. The CDR3 is 13 amino acids. Here the CDR3 DNA reads TGTGCCAGCAGCTTACAGGGAAACACTGAAGCTTTCTTT. It encodes CASSLQGNTEAFF.

The V gene is TRBV5-1, the J gene TRBJ1-4; 7 nucleotides agree with TRBD1. J was trimmed by 0 bases and V by 5 bases; bases with no gene match: 7. The CDR3 spans 16 residues. The germline V gene has CDR1 SGHRS and CDR2 YFSETQ. The CDR3 DNA sequence: TGCGCCAGCAGTAGGGGACAGACCACAACTAATGAAAAACTGTTTTTT. This gives the protein CASSRGQTTTNEKLFF.

The V gene is TRBV24-1, the J gene TRBJ2-1; TRBD2 aligns across 7 bases. V was clipped by 3 bases and J by 6 bases; unmatched bases: 10. The length of the CDR3 is 16 residues. Germline loops: CDR1 KGHDR, CDR2 SFDVKD. As DNA, the CDR3 is TGTGCCACCAGTGATGTAGGCGGGGGTGAGACCAATGAGCAGTTCTTC. Translating gives CATSDVGGGETNEQFF.

The rearrangement joins TRBV7-3 to TRBJ1-4; D is ambiguous. The germline CDR1 and CDR2 sequences are SGHTA and FQGTGA. V shed 0 bases and J shed 5 bases, with 10 bases lying between them. The CDR3 contains 15 residues. The CDR3 loop is CASSLTGGRNEKLFF. The CDR3 coding sequence is TGTGCCAGCAGCTTAACGGGCGGGAGAAATGAAAAACTGTTTTTT.

The chain joins TRBV19 to TRBJ1-5, with D unresolved. Germline V CDR1 and CDR2: LNHDA, SQIVND (reference sequence). There are 17 residues in the CDR3. V lost 3 bases and J 5 bases, leaving 20 bases between the germline ends. The CDR3 protein is CASSIGKLGFRYQPQHF. The CDR3 DNA reads as TGTGCCAGTAGTATTGGAAAGCTGGGGTTCAGGTATCAGCCCCAGCATTTT.

The chain uses TRBV3-1 (or the pseudogene TRBV3-2) and TRBJ1-3; D possibly corresponds to TRBD1 (5 bases). The CDR3 extends over 16 amino acids. CDR1 is LGHDT, CDR2 YNNKEL, per germline (reference sequence). Trimming pared 0 bases from V and 0 bases from J, leaving 9 bases between. The DNA for the CDR3 is TGTGCCAGCAGCCAAGAGGGGCAGTACTCTGGAAACACCATATATTTT. Translation gives CASSQEGQYSGNTIYF.

The CDR3 nucleotides are TGTGCCAGCAGTGGCAGGGGTTTTGAAAAACTGTTTTTT. Its protein is CASSGRGFEKLFF. This chain joins TRBV25-1 and TRBJ1-4; possibly TRBD1 for D (6 bases). Trimming pared 4 bases from V and 7 bases from J, leaving 10 bases between. The CDR3 covers 13 residues. Germline V gene sequence: CDR1 MGHDK, CDR2 SYGVNS.

The chain is built from TRBV12-3 or TRBV12-4 and TRBJ2-7; 8 bases align to TRBD1. V gave up 3 bases and J gave up 6 bases; unmatched junction bases: 1. The CDR3 sequence is 12 residues long. CDR3 bases: TGTGCCAGCAGTTTGGACAGGGCCGAGCAGTACTTC. Its translation is CASSLDRAEQYF.

As concerns this clone: This sample includes further DNA sequences coding for the same CDR3. The chain uses TRBV5-1 and TRBJ1-3; a weak D match, TRBD1 (6 bases). The V gene lost 3 bases and the J gene lost 2 bases, with 9 bases spanning the gap. The V gene's germline CDR1 is SGHRS and CDR2 YFSETQ. CDR3 length: 14 amino acids. This CDR3 reads CASSSTGTGNTIYF. CDR3 in DNA: TGCGCCAGCAGCTCTACAGGGACTGGAAACACCATATATTTT.

The J gene is TRBJ2-3, the V gene TRBV9, with D uncertain. Germline V lookup: CDR1 SGDLS, CDR2 YYNGEE. Trimming removed 0 bases from V and 1 base from J, with 9 bases in between. This CDR3 spans 15 amino acids. CDR3 nucleotides: TGTGCCAGCAGCGTAGCCCCCGGCGGCACAGATACGCAGTATTTT. It encodes CASSVAPGGTDTQYF.

This rearrangement joins TRBV7-2 to TRBJ1-6, with 7 positions matching TRBD1. The CDR3 is 14 residues long. Germline V CDR1 and CDR2: SGHTA, FQGNSA. V dropped 5 bases and J dropped 14; count of bases not matched to a gene: 12. The CDR3 here is CASSPGQALRTLHF. The CDR3 DNA reads as TGTGCCAGCAGCCCAGGACAGGCCCTTAGGACCCTCCACTTT. The full variable domain, with the rest looked up from reference TRBV7-2 and TRBJ1-6, is GAGVSQSPSNKVTEKGKDVELRCDPISGHTALYWYRQSLGQGLEFLIYFQGNSAPDKSGLPSDRFSAERTGGSVSTLTIQRTQQEDSAVYLCASSPGQALRTLHFGNGTRLTVT.

The chain employs TRBV28 and TRBJ2-7; D is ambiguous. The CDR3 sequence is 14 residues long. Trimming shortened V by 1 base and J by 2 bases, and 9 bases separated the two germline ends. Germline CDR1 and CDR2: MDHEN and SYDVKM. The CDR3 DNA is TGTGCCAGCAGTTTATTGGGCTCCGCCTACGAGCAGTACTTC. As protein: CASSLLGSAYEQYF.

The chain is built from TRBV5-1 and TRBJ2-2, with TRBD2 as a possible D gene (5 bases). Germline values: CDR1 SGHRS, CDR2 YFSETQ. There are 17 residues in the CDR3. Trimming took off 1 base at V and 0 bases at J, with 13 bases between the two ends. The CDR3 DNA is TGCGCCAGCAGCTTGTTCGAGGGATTATCGAACACCGGGGAGCTGTTTTTT. Its protein product is CASSLFEGLSNTGELFF.

The J gene is TRBJ2-3, the V gene TRBV4-2; no firm D call. The germline V gene has CDR1 LGHNA and CDR2 YNFKEQ. The germline V and J ends were trimmed by 0 bases and 3 bases, with 7 bases remaining between them. The CDR3 consists of 14 residues. This CDR3 is CASSQDGTTDTQYF. In nucleotides, the CDR3 is TGTGCCAGCAGCCAAGATGGTACTACAGATACGCAGTATTTT.

The chain couples TRBV15 to TRBJ2-1; TRBD1 or TRBD2 may be the D gene (5 bases each). The CDR3 totals 14 residues. With 6 bases removed from V and 3 bases from J, the gap between germline ends came to 12 bases. CDR1 LNHNV and CDR2 YYDKDF come from the germline V gene (reference sequence). The chain's CDR3 is CATRQGEIYNEQFF. CDR3 coding DNA: TGTGCCACCAGGCAGGGAGAAATCTACAATGAGCAGTTCTTC.

The chain carries TRBV7-9 and TRBJ2-3; D perhaps matches TRBD2 (5 bases). The CDR3 totals 15 residues. The V end lost 3 bases, the J end lost 4 bases, and 14 bases lay between the germline ends. The germline V gene has CDR1 SEHNR and CDR2 FQNEAQ (reference sequence). The CDR3 DNA sequence: TGTGCCAGCAGCTTGACGGGCGGGTTGGCAGATACGCAGTATTTT. Its translation: CASSLTGGLADTQYF.

The chain recombines TRBV28 with TRBJ1-3; 10 nucleotides line up with TRBD1. Germline lookup yields CDR1 MDHEN and CDR2 SYDVKM. V trimming: 8 bases; J trimming: 2 bases; junction bases outside the gene matches: 3. CDR3 length: 14 amino acids. This chain's CDR3 is CASFGTGAGNTIYF. CDR3 sequence (DNA): TGTGCCAGCTTCGGGACAGGGGCTGGAAACACCATATATTTT.

This clone was recorded once. The CDR3 region is CASSLFLSYEQYF. The DNA for the CDR3 is TGTGCCAGCAGCTTGTTCCTCTCCTACGAGCAGTACTTC. The V and J genes are TRBV7-3 and TRBJ2-7; D is undetermined. The CDR3 spans 13 residues. Germline lookup yields CDR1 SGHTA and CDR2 FQGTGA. Trimming shortened V by 3 bases and J by 0 bases, and 6 bases separated the two germline ends.